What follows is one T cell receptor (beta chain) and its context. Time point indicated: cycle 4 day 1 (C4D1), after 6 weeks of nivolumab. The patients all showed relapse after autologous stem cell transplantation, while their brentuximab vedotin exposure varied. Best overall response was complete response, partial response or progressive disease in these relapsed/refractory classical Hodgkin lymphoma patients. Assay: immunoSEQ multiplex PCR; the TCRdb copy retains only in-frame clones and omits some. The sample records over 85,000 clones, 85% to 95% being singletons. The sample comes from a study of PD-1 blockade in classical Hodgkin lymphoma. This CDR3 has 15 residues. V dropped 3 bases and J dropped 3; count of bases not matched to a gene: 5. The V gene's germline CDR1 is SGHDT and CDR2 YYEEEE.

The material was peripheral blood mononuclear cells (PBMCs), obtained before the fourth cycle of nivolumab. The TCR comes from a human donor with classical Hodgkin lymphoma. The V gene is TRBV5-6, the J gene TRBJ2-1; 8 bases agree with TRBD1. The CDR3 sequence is CASSSGDRFYNEQFF. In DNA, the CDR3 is TGTGCCAGCAGCTCTGGGGACAGGTTCTACAATGAGCAGTTCTTC.